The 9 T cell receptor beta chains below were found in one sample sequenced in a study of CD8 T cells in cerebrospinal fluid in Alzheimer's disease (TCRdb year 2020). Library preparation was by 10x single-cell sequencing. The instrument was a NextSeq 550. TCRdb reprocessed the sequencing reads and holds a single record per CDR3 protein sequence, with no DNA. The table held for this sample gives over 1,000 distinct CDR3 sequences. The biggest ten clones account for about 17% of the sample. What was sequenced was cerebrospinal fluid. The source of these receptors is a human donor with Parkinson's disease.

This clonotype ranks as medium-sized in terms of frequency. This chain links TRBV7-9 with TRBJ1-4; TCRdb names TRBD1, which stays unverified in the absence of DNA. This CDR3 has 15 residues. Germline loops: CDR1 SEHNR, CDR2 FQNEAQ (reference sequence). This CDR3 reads CASSLGDRSVEKLFF. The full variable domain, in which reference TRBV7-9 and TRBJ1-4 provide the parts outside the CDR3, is DTGVSQNPRHKITKRGQNVTFRCDPISEHNRLYWYRQTLGQGPEFLTYFQNEAQLEKSRLLSDRFSAERPKGSFSTLEIQRTEQGDSAMYLCASSLGDRSVEKLFFGSGTQLSVL.

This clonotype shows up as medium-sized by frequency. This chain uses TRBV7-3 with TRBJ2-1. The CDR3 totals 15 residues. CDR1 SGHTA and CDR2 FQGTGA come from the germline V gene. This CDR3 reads CASSIDFGDYNEQFF.

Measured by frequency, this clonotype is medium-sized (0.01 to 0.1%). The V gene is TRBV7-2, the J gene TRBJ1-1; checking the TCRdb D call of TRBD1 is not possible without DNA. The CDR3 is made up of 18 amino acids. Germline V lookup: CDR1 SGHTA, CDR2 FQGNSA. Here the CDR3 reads CASSLRMVPLETGTEAFF.

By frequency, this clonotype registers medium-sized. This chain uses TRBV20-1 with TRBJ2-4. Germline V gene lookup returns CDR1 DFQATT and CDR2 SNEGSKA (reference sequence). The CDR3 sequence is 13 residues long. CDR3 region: CSAARLAKNIQYF.

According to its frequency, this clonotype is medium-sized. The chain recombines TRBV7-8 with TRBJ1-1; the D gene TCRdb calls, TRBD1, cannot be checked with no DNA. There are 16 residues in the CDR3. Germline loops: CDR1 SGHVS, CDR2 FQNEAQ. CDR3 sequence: CASSRRDGRQGTEAFF.

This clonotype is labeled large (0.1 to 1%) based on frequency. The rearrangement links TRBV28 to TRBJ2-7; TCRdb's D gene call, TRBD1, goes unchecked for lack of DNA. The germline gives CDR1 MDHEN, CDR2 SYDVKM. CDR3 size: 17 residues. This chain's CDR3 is CASSPLSGPTHTYEQYF.

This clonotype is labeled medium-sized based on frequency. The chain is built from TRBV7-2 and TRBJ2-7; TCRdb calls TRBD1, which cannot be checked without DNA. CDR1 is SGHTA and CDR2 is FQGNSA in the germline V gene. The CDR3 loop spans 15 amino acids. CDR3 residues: CASSSRAGAYYEQYF.

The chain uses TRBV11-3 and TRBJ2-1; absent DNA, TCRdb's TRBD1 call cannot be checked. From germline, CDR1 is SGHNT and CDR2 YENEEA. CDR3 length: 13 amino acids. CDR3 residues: CASSFGQGDEQFF.

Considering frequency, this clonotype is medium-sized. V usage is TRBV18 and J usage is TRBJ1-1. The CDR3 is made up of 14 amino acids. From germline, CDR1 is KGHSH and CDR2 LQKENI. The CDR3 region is CASSGSGRPTEAFF.